One and the same sample provided the 8 T cell receptor beta chains below, sequenced in a study of blood T cells in healthy people across ages. Primers used in a second PCR of about 7 to 12 cycles were a sample-barcoded 5' primer and a J-beta primer mix. MiXCR was run by TCRdb on the 5' RACE reads, yielding one entry per CDR3 protein. Of about 1 million distinct CDR3 sequences listed, 40% to 45% are singletons. Sequences were obtained from blood. All receptors come from a woman aged 55-75 years in good health.

Only a few counts were recorded for this clonotype. The rearrangement links TRBV20-1 to TRBJ2-7, with 13 positions matching TRBD2. The CDR3 spans 17 residues. The germline V gene encodes CDR1 DFQATT and CDR2 SNEGSKA (reference sequence). Trimming cost V 0 bases and J 2 bases; bases outside gene matches: 7. CDR3 amino acids: CSARDPTGTSGAYEQYF. The CDR3 DNA sequence: TGCAGTGCTAGAGACCCGACCGGGACTAGCGGGGCCTACGAGCAGTACTTC.

This chain joins TRBV6-1 and TRBJ1-2; D possibly corresponds to TRBD1 (5 bases). This CDR3 is built from 13 residues. V was cut by 2 bases and J by 5 bases, with 9 bases left in between. Germline V gives CDR1 MNHNS, CDR2 SASEGT. The CDR3: CASSELGVYGYTF. The CDR3 region has the DNA TGTGCCAGCAGTGAATTGGGGGTGTATGGCTACACCTTC.

V and J are TRBV4-1 and TRBJ2-1; D call uncertain. Per the germline V gene, CDR1 is MGHRA and CDR2 is YSYEKL. The CDR3 is 13 residues long. V was pared by 4 bases and J by 8 bases, with 12 bases between. The CDR3 protein is CASSPANRDEQFF. The CDR3 DNA is TGCGCCAGCAGCCCGGCGAACCGGGATGAGCAGTTCTTC.

This clonotype was seen more than once but under ten times. The chain is built from TRBV18 and TRBJ2-1; D perhaps matches TRBD2 (5 bases). The germline CDR1 and CDR2 sequences are KGHSH and LQKENI. The V end was cut by 2 bases, the J end by 5 bases, with 10 bases between. The CDR3 has 14 residues. CDR3 sequence: CASSPNAGNNEQFF. The CDR3 region has the DNA TGTGCCAGCTCACCAAATGCGGGCAACAATGAGCAGTTCTTC.

The chain carries TRBV13 and TRBJ2-1; possibly TRBD2 for D (5 bases). The V gene lost 5 bases and the J gene lost 7 bases, with 12 bases spanning the gap. The CDR3 covers 13 residues. Germline V lookup: CDR1 PRHDT, CDR2 FYEKMQ (reference sequence). Here the CDR3 DNA reads TGTGCCAGCAGCACCGGACTCGAGAATGAGCAGTTCTTC. Encoded protein: CASSTGLENEQFF.

V and J are TRBV7-9 and TRBJ1-2; the D gene is possibly TRBD1 (6 bases). Germline CDR1 SEHNR, CDR2 FQNEAQ (reference sequence). The CDR3 is made up of 16 amino acids. Trimming removed 5 bases at V and 7 bases at J, with 23 bases between. The CDR3 spells CASSLSADRIGSGYTF. CDR3 DNA sequence: TGTGCCAGCAGCCTGTCCGCCGACAGGATTGGTTCTGGCTACACCTTC.

The chain joins TRBV6-5 to TRBJ2-5, with TRBD1 matching 10 bases. Trimming removed 7 bases from V and 4 bases from J; junction bases left unmatched: 6. The CDR3 consists of 14 residues. Per the germline V gene, CDR1 is MNHEY and CDR2 is SVGAGI. In nucleotides, the CDR3 is TGTGCCAGCACCGCGACAGGGGGCGTAGAGACCCAGTACTTC. Amino acids: CASTATGGVETQYF.

This clonotype came up a few times. The chain uses TRBV5-1 and TRBJ2-5, with a weak D call TRBD2 (6 bases). The V gene's germline CDR1 is SGHRS and CDR2 YFSETQ. Trimming cost V 2 bases and J 5 bases, with 10 bases left between them. CDR3 length: 13 residues. CDR3 bases: TGCGCCAGCAGCTTCGCTAGCGAGGAGACCCAGTACTTC. It is translated as CASSFASEETQYF.